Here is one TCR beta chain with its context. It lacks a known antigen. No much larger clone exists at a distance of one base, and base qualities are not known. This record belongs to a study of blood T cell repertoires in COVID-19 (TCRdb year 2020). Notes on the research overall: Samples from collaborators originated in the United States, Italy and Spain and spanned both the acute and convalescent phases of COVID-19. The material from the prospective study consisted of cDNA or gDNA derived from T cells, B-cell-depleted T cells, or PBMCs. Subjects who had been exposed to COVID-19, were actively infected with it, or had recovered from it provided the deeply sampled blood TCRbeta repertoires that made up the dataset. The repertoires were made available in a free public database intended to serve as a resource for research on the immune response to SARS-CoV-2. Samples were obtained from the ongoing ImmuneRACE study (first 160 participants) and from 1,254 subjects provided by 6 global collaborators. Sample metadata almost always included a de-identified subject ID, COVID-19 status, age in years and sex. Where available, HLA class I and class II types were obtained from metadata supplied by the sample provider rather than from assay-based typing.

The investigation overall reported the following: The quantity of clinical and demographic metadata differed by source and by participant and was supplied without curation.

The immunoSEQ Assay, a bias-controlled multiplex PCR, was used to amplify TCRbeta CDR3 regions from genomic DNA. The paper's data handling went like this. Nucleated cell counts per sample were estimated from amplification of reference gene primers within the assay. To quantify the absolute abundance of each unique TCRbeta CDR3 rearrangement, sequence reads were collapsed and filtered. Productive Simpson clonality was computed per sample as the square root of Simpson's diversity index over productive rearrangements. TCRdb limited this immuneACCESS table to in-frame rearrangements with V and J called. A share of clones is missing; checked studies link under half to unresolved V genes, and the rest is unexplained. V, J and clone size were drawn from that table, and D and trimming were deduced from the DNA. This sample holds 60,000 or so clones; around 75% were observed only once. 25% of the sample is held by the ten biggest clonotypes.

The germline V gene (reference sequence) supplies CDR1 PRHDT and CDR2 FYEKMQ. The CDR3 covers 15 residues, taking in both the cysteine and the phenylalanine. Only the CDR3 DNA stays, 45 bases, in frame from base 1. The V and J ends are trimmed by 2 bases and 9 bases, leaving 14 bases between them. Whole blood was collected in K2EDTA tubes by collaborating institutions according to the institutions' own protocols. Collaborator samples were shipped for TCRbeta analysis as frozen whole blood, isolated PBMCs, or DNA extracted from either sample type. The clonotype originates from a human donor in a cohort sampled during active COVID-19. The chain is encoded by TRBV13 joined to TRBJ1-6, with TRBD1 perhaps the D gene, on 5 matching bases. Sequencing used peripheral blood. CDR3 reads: CASSLSAGIGSPLHF. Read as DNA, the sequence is TGTGCCAGCAGCTTAAGCGCAGGGATTGGTTCACCCCTCCACTTT.